The T cell receptor beta chain under discussion was sequenced for a study of T cells after somatic rescue of genetic block. This table comes from immunoSEQ multiplex PCR, and its TCRdb copy is limited to in-frame clones, with some not included. The sample records 55,000 to 70,000 clones, approximately 90% being singletons. The germline V gene encodes CDR1 MDHEN and CDR2 SYDVKM. CDR3 size: 16 residues. V lost 7 bases, J lost 6 bases, and 24 bases lay in between. Source material: peripheral blood mononuclear cells (PBMCs). The origin of this receptor is a man aged 40-49 years. The rearrangement uses TRBV28 and TRBJ1-1, with D possibly matching TRBD1 (5 bases). CDR3 bases: TGTGCCAGCACCTCCTTAAAGAGGGGCGAGGCAGCTGAAGCTTTCTTT. Amino acids: CASTSLKRGEAAEAFF.